The next 6 T cell receptor beta chains were all read from a single sample in a study of blood T cells in healthy people across ages (dated by TCRdb to the mid-2010s). The method behind the library was 5' RACE. Reads for this sample came from an Illumina HiSeq 2500. A second PCR of 7 to 11 cycles was run with a J-beta primer mix and a sample-barcoded 5' primer. Using fastp trimming at Q25 and MiXCR clonotype assembly, TCRdb reanalyzed the public sequencing data and kept in-frame beta chains. For every CDR3 protein sequence, its rows merge into one entry that carries the most common genes and DNA. For this sample there are more than 1 million distinct CDR3 sequences; more than 35% appear just once. Of the sample, approximately 17% is held by the ten largest clones. Material: blood. These TCRs come from a woman aged 55-70 years in good health.

This clonotype was recorded a few times. This chain uses TRBV11-2 with TRBJ2-3; TRBD1 agrees at 7 bases. The germline CDR1 and CDR2 sequences are SGHAT and FQNNGV. Trimming cost V 1 base and J 0 bases; bases outside gene matches: 1. The CDR3 consists of 15 residues. The CDR3 sequence: CASSLVQGSTDTQYF. In DNA form, the CDR3 reads TGTGCCAGCAGCTTAGTACAGGGGAGCACAGATACGCAGTATTTT.

This clonotype appeared a few times. The chain links TRBV20-1 to TRBJ2-7; maybe TRBD2 (5 bases). CDR3 size: 13 residues. CDR1 and CDR2 from the germline V gene are DFQATT and SNEGSKA (reference sequence). Trimming stripped 5 bases from V and 3 bases from J, with 14 bases between. The CDR3 loop is CSAAGRRVYEQYF. The CDR3 bases are TGCAGTGCTGCCGGGCGGCGGGTCTACGAGCAGTACTTC.

J is TRBJ2-5 and V is TRBV10-1, with a weak D call TRBD2 (6 bases). The J call is in doubt because the DNA end fits TRBJ2-7 better. Germline assignment: CDR1 WNHNN and CDR2 SYGVQD (reference sequence). The CDR3 extends over 15 amino acids. The chain's CDR3 is CASSEGGQVLHEQYF. The CDR3 DNA sequence: TGCGCCAGCAGTGAAGGAGGGCAGGTTCTACACGAGCAGTACTTC.

V is TRBV20-1 and J is TRBJ2-3; 15 bases line up with TRBD2. Germline CDR1 and CDR2: DFQATT and SNEGSKA (reference sequence). The CDR3 runs to 23 residues. Trimming removed 4 bases from V and 4 bases from J; junction bases left unmatched: 27. The CDR3 coding sequence is TGCAGTGCTACATCTTCCGGGACAGGGGGCGTGGGACTAGCGGGAGGCCTCCCAGATACGCAGTATTTT. Residues: CSATSSGTGGVGLAGGLPDTQYF.

Worth noting for this clonotype: The junction departs from germline at one end; a sequencing error may be responsible. CDR3 in amino acids: CGARGGLAVSTDTQYF. The DNA for the CDR3 is TGCGGTGCTAGAGGTGGACTAGCGGTTAGCACAGATACGCAGTATTTT. The chain joins TRBV20-1 to TRBJ2-3; 10 bases align to TRBD2. The CDR3 extends over 16 amino acids. Looked up from germline, CDR1 is DFQATT and CDR2 is SNEGSKA (reference sequence).

A few counts support this clonotype. The rearrangement uses TRBV6-5 and TRBJ2-7, with D possibly being TRBD1 (6 bases). The J call is doubtful: the DNA matches TRBJ2-5 better. The CDR3 is made up of 14 amino acids. Germline CDR1 reads MNHEY; CDR2 reads SVGAGI. The CDR3 sequence is CASSYSNRAETQYF. In DNA form, the CDR3 reads TGTGCCAGCAGTTACTCGAACAGGGCGGAGACCCAGTACTTC.